The 21 T cell receptor beta chains given below trace back to one sample, sequenced in a study of blood T cell repertoires in COVID-19. Using immunoSEQ multiplex PCR, the repertoire was profiled, and TCRdb retains in-frame clones only, with some absent. The data contain some 220,000 clones, about 88% of them singletons. The sequencing sample was made of PBMCs or T cells enriched from blood (not recorded which). These receptors originate from a woman aged 25 to 39 who had recovered from COVID-19.

The rearrangement joins TRBV18 to TRBJ2-1; D possibly corresponds to TRBD2 (5 bases). Trimming removed 3 bases from V and 6 bases from J, with 12 bases in between. CDR3 length: 14 residues. CDR1 and CDR2 (germline): KGHSH, LQKENI. This CDR3 is CASSPPLEGNEQFF. The CDR3 nucleotides are TGTGCCAGCTCACCCCCTTTAGAGGGCAATGAGCAGTTCTTC.

The chain has TRBV6-5 and TRBJ1-1; 8 bases match TRBD1. The trim removed 7 bases at V and 1 base at J, leaving 8 bases unmatched. CDR1 and CDR2 (germline): MNHEY, SVGAGI. CDR3 length: 15 residues. This CDR3 is CASTLGQGKNTEAFF. The CDR3 DNA reads TGTGCCAGCACCCTCGGACAGGGCAAGAACACTGAAGCTTTCTTT.

The chain has TRBV11-2 and TRBJ1-5; TRBD1 is a possible D gene (6 bases). The CDR3 runs 14 residues. Trimming pared 4 bases from V and 4 bases from J, leaving 11 bases between. CDR1 and CDR2 (germline): SGHAT, FQNNGV. The CDR3 protein is CASSSGDLNQPQHF. Here the CDR3 DNA reads TGTGCCAGCAGCTCAGGGGACCTTAATCAGCCCCAGCATTTT.

V gene TRBV5-4 combines with J gene TRBJ2-5; D may be TRBD2 (6 bases). CDR1 SGHNT and CDR2 YYREEE come from the germline V gene (reference sequence). V gave up 0 bases and J gave up 3 bases, with 9 bases separating them. The CDR3 is 14 residues long. The CDR3 sequence is CASSLGLVKETQYF. The CDR3 DNA reads TGTGCCAGCAGCTTGGGACTAGTGAAAGAGACCCAGTACTTC.

The chain is built from TRBV5-6 and TRBJ1-5; 7 bases are a match to TRBD1. Germline CDR1 and CDR2: SGHDT and YYEEEE. The CDR3 has 15 amino acids. Germline trimming cut 1 base from V and 7 bases from J; bases unmatched to any gene: 8. The CDR3 DNA reads as TGTGCCAGCAGCTTGCTCGGACAGGAGGTCCAGCCCCAGCATTTT. This translates into CASSLLGQEVQPQHF.

V usage is TRBV7-3 and J usage is TRBJ2-1; D gene unclear. The CDR3 has 13 amino acids. CDR1 and CDR2 (germline): SGHTA, FQGTGA. The germline V and J ends were trimmed by 5 bases and 7 bases, with 12 bases remaining between them. This CDR3 reads CASSESLVNEQFF. The CDR3 coding sequence is TGTGCCAGCAGCGAGTCCCTAGTAAATGAGCAGTTCTTC.

This rearrangement joins TRBV13 to TRBJ1-3, with 7 bases aligning to TRBD1. The germline V gene has CDR1 PRHDT and CDR2 FYEKMQ (reference sequence). CDR3 size: 16 residues. The junction had 9 bases not matched to a gene; V was cut back by 4 bases and J by 3 bases. Here the CDR3 reads CASSSLTGSFGNTIYF. The CDR3 DNA is TGTGCCAGCAGCTCCCTGACAGGGTCGTTTGGAAACACCATATATTTT.

The rearrangement uses TRBV11-1 and TRBJ1-4; D is perhaps TRBD1 (5 bases). The CDR3 is made up of 13 amino acids. Germline lookup yields CDR1 SGHAT and CDR2 FQDESV (reference sequence). Trimming pared 3 bases from V and 5 bases from J, leaving 7 bases between. CDR3 loop: CASSLGGNEKLFF. The CDR3 coding sequence is TGTGCCAGCAGCTTGGGGGGAAATGAAAAACTGTTTTTT.

The V and J genes are TRBV4-2 and TRBJ1-4; D is unresolved. V lost 0 bases and J lost 4, with 6 bases in between. The CDR3 spans 14 residues. Per germline, CDR1 LGHNA and CDR2 YNFKEQ. CDR3 loop: CASSQEEVNEKLFF. In DNA, the CDR3 is TGTGCCAGCAGCCAAGAGGAGGTTAATGAAAAACTGTTTTTT.

The chain carries TRBV9 and TRBJ2-7; D gene uncertain. This CDR3 is 13 amino acids long. Germline CDR1 SGDLS, CDR2 YYNGEE. V was trimmed by 4 bases and J by 2 bases, leaving 10 bases between them. The CDR3, as DNA: TGTGCCAGCAGCCCCCGTATCGCCTACGAGCAGTACTTC. Amino acid sequence: CASSPRIAYEQYF.

The genes are TRBV24-1 and TRBJ2-1, with D perhaps TRBD2 (5 bases). The ends were cut back, 5 bases at V and 5 bases at J, with 15 bases in the middle. This CDR3 is built from 15 residues. Germline assignment: CDR1 KGHDR and CDR2 SFDVKD. The CDR3 reads CATSGSLTGDNEQFF. In DNA form, the CDR3 reads TGTGCCACCAGTGGGTCACTAACCGGGGACAATGAGCAGTTCTTC.

V and J are TRBV4-3 and TRBJ1-1, with D possibly being TRBD1 (5 bases). Trimming stripped 4 bases from V and 8 bases from J, with 20 bases between. This CDR3 is 15 amino acids long. CDR1 and CDR2 (germline): LGHNA, YSLEER. The CDR3 region is CASSRTRGWLSEAFF. CDR3 DNA: TGCGCCAGCAGCCGTACCCGGGGGTGGCTATCGGAAGCTTTCTTT.

The chain recombines TRBV29-1 with TRBJ1-2, with D unclear. CDR1 SQVTM and CDR2 ANQGSEA come from the germline V gene. The CDR3 runs 11 residues. V was trimmed by 4 bases and J by 0 bases, leaving 3 bases between them. CDR3 loop: CSVAANYGYTF. As DNA, the CDR3 is TGCAGCGTTGCAGCTAACTATGGCTACACCTTC.

The chain joins TRBV9 to TRBJ1-2; tentative D call: TRBD1 (6 bases). V was pared by 0 bases and J by 2 bases, with 11 bases between. Germline V CDR1 and CDR2: SGDLS, YYNGEE. CDR3 size: 15 residues. Written as DNA, the CDR3 is TGTGCCAGCAGCGTAGGTAAGACAGGCAACTATGGCTACACCTTC. Protein product: CASSVGKTGNYGYTF.

V and J are TRBV18 and TRBJ1-4, with D maybe TRBD1 (5 bases). The CDR3 is made up of 13 amino acids. Per the germline V gene, CDR1 is KGHSH and CDR2 is LQKENI. V lost 3 bases, J lost 5 bases, and 7 bases lay in between. CDR3 nucleotide sequence: TGTGCCAGCTCACCTCGACAGAATGAAAAACTGTTTTTT. Translating gives CASSPRQNEKLFF.

The sample holds a few counts of this clone. The rearrangement joins TRBV19 to TRBJ1-2, with TRBD1 as a possible D gene (6 bases). Germline loops: CDR1 LNHDA, CDR2 SQIVND (reference sequence). This CDR3 spans 13 amino acids. V lost 7 bases, J lost 5 bases, and 14 bases lay in between. CDR3: CASKGTMVYGYTF. DNA for the CDR3: TGTGCCAGTAAGGGGACAATGGTTTATGGCTACACCTTC.

The chain employs TRBV7-2 and TRBJ1-1; D is perhaps TRBD1 (5 bases). CDR1 is SGHTA and CDR2 is FQGNSA in the germline V gene. Trimming left V 3 bases short and J 3 bases short, with 11 bases between. This CDR3 has 14 amino acids. In DNA, the CDR3 is TGTGCCAGCAGCTTCACCTGGGGGGACACTGAAGCTTTCTTT. Its translation is CASSFTWGDTEAFF.

The chain couples TRBV29-1 to TRBJ1-1, with no clear D. Germline CDR1 is SQVTM and CDR2 is ANQGSEA. V shed 8 bases and J shed 1 base, with 14 bases lying between them. CDR3 length: 13 residues. DNA for the CDR3: TGCAGCCTAACCCCCCCCGGGAACACTGAAGCTTTCTTT. This translates into CSLTPPGNTEAFF.

J is TRBJ1-2 and V is TRBV11-2; D is possibly TRBD1 (5 bases). The CDR3 covers 14 residues. The ends were cut back, 0 bases at V and 3 bases at J, with 8 bases in the middle. CDR1 and CDR2 from the germline V gene are SGHAT and FQNNGV. CDR3 sequence reads: CASSLEGRDYGYTF. As DNA, the CDR3 is TGTGCCAGCAGCTTAGAGGGGCGCGACTATGGCTACACCTTC.

This clone appeared once. The chain links TRBV19 to TRBJ1-1, with 9 bases aligning to TRBD1. Losses at the gene ends were 5 bases for V and 2 bases for J; bases not matched to a gene: 6. This CDR3 contains 15 residues. Germline V gives CDR1 LNHDA, CDR2 SQIVND (reference sequence). The CDR3 region is CASSPLGQGNTEAFF. In DNA form, the CDR3 reads TGTGCCAGTAGTCCCTTGGGACAGGGCAACACTGAAGCTTTCTTT.

This clone has only a few counts. The chain employs TRBV2 and TRBJ1-2, with TRBD1 as a possible D gene (5 bases). V was shortened by 6 bases and J by 6 bases, with 14 bases between the two germline ends. From germline, CDR1 is SNHLY and CDR2 FYNNEI. The CDR3 runs to 13 residues. In DNA form, the CDR3 reads TGTGCCAGCAGCGCGTCCCGGGGGGATGGCTACACCTTC. It yields the protein CASSASRGDGYTF.